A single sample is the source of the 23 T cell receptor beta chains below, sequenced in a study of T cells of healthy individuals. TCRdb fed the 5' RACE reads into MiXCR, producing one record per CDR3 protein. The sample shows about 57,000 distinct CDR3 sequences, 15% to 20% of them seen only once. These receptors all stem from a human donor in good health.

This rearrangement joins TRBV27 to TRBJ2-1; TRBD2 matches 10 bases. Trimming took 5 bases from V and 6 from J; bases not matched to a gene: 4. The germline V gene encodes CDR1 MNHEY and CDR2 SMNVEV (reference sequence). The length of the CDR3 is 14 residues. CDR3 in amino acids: CASSPSGRPNEQFF. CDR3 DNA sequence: TGTGCCAGCAGTCCTAGCGGGAGACCCAATGAGCAGTTCTTC.

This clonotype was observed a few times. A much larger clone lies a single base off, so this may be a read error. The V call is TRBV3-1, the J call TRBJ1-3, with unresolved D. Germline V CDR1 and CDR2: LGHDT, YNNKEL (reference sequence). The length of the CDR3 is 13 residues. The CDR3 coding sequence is TGTGCCAGCAGCCGACAATCTGAAAACACCATATATTTT. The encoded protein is CASSRQSENTIYF.

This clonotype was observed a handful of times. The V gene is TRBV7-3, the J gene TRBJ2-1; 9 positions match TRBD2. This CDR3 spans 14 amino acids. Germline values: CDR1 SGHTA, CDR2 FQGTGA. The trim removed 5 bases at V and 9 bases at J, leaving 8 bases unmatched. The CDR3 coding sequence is TGTGCCAGCAGCCACGGCGGGGGGGCAGGTGAGCAGTTCTTC. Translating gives CASSHGGGAGEQFF.

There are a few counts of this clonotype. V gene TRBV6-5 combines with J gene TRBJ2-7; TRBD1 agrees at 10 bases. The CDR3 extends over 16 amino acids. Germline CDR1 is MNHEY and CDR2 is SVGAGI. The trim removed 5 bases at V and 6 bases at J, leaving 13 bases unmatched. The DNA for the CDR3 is TGTGCCAGCAGTCCGCTCCTCGACAGGGGGCGTATCGAGCAGTACTTC. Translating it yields CASSPLLDRGRIEQYF.

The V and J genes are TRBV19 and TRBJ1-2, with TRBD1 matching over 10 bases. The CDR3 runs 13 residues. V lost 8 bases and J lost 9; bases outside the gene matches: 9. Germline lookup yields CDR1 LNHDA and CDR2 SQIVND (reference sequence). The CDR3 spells CASGGTGELSYTF. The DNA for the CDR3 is TGTGCCAGTGGGGGGACAGGGGAATTAAGCTACACCTTC.

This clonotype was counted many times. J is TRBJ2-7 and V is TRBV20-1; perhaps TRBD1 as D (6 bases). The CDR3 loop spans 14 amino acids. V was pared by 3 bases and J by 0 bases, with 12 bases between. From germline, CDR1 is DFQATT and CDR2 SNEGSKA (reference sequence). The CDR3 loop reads CSARLAGASYEQYF. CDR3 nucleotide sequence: TGCAGTGCTAGGTTGGCAGGGGCCTCCTACGAGCAGTACTTC.

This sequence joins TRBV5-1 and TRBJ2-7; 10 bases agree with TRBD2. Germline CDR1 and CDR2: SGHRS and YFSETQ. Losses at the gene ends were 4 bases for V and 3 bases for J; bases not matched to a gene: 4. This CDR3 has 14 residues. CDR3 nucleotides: TGCGCCAGCAGCCGACTAGCGGGTATCTACGAGCAGTACTTC. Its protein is CASSRLAGIYEQYF.

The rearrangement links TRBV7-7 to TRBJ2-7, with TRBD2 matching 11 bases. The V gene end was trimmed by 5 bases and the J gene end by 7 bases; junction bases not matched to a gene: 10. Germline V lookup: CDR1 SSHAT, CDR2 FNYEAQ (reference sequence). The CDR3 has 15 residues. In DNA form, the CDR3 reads TGTGCCAGCAGCCCAAGTAGCGGGGGGGCCGGGGAGCAGTACTTC. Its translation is CASSPSSGGAGEQYF. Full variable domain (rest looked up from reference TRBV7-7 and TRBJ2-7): GAGVSQSPRYKVTKRGQDVTLRCDPISSHATLYWYQQALGQGPEFLTYFNYEAQPDKSGLPSDRFSAERPEGSISTLTIQRTEQRDSAMYRCASSPSSGGAGEQYFGPGTRLTVT.

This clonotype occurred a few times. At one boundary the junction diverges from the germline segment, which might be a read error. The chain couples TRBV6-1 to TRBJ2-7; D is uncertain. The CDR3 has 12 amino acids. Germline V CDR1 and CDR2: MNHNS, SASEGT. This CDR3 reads CASCEVSYEQYF. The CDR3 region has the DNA TGTGCCAGCTGTGAGGTCTCCTACGAGCAGTACTTC.

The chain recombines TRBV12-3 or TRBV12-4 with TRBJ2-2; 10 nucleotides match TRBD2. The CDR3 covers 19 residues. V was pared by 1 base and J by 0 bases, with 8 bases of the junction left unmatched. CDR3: CASSLGLAGELANTGELFF. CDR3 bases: TGTGCCAGCAGTTTAGGCCTAGCGGGGGAGCTAGCGAACACCGGGGAGCTGTTTTTT.

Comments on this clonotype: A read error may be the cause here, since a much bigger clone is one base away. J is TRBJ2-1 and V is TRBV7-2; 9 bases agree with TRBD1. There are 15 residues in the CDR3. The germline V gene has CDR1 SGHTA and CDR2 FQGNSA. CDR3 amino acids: CAGSLSTGGGNEQFF. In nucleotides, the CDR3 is TGTGCCGGCAGCTTATCGACAGGGGGGGGCAATGAGCAGTTCTTC.

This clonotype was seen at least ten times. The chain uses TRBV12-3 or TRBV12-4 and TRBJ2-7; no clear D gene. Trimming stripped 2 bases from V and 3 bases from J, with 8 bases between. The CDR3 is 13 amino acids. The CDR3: CASSLRSLYEQYF. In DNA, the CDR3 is TGTGCCAGCAGTTTAAGGAGTCTCTACGAGCAGTACTTC.

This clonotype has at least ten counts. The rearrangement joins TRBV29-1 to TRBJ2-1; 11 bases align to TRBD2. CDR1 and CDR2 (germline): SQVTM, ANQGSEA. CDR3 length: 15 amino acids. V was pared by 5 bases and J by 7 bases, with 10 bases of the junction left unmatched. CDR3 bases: TGCAGCGTTCATATAGCGGGAGGGCCGGGGAATGAGCAGTTCTTC. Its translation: CSVHIAGGPGNEQFF.

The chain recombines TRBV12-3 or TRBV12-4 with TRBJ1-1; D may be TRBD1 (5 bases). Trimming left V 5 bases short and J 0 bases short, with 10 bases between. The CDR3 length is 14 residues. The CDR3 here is CASSPGTVNTEAFF. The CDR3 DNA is TGTGCCAGCAGTCCCGGGACGGTGAACACTGAAGCTTTCTTT.

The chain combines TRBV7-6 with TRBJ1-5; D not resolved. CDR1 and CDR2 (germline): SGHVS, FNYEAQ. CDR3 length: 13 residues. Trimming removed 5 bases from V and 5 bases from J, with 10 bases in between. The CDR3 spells CASSTIHDQPQHF. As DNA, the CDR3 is TGTGCCAGCAGCACGATTCACGATCAGCCCCAGCATTTT.

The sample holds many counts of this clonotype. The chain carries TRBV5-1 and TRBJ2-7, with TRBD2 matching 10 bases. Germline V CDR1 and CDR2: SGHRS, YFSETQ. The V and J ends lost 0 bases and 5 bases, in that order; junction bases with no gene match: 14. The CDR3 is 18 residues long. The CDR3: CASSLAVVAGGLENEQYF. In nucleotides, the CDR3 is TGCGCCAGCAGCTTGGCCGTGGTAGCGGGAGGACTAGAAAACGAGCAGTACTTC. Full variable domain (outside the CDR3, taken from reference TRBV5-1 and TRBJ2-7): KAGVTQTPRYLIKTRGQQVTLSCSPISGHRSVSWYQQTPGQGLQFLFEYFSETQRNKGNFPGRFSGRQFSNSRSEMNVSTLELGDSALYLCASSLAVVAGGLENEQYFGPGTRLTVT.

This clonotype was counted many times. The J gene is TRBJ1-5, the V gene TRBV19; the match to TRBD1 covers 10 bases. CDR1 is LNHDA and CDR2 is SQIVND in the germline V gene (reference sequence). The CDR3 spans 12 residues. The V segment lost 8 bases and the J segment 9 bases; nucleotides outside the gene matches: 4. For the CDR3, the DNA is TGTGCCAGTGGGGACAGGGGCCGGCCCCAGCATTTT. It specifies CASGDRGRPQHF.

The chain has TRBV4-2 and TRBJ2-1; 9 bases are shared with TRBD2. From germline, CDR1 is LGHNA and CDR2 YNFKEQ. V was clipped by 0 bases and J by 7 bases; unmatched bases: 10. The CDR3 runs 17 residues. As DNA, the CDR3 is TGTGCCAGCAGCCAAGAGCCAGCGGGAGGCCCCGGGAATGAGCAGTTCTTC. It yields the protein CASSQEPAGGPGNEQFF.

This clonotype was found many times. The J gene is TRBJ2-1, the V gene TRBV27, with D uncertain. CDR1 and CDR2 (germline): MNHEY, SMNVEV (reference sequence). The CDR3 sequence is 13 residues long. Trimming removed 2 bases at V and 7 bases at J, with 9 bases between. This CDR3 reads CASSLDLGNEQFF. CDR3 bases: TGTGCCAGCAGTTTAGACTTAGGGAATGAGCAGTTCTTC.

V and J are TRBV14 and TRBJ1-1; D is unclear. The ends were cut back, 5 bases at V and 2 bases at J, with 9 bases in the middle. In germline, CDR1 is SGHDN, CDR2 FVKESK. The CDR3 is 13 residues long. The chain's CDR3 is CASSTQENTEAFF. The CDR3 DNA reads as TGTGCCAGCAGCACCCAGGAAAACACTGAAGCTTTCTTT. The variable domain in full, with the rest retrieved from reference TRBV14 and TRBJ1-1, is EAGVTQFPSHSVIEKGQTVTLRCDPISGHDNLYWYRRVMGKEIKFLLHFVKESKQDESGMPNNRFLAERTGGTYSTLKVQPAELEDSGVYFCASSTQENTEAFFGQGTRLTVV.

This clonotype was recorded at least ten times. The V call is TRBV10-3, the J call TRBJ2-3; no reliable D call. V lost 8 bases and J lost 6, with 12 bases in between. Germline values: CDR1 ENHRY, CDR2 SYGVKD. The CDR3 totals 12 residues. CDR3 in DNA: TGTGCCATCGGTGTCCAAGGGGATACGCAGTATTTT. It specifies CAIGVQGDTQYF.

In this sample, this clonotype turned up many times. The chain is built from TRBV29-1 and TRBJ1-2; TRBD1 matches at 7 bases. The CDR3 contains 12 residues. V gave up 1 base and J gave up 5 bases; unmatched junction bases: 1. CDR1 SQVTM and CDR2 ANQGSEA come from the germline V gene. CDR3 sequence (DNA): TGCAGCGTTGAAGCAGGGGGGTATGGCTACACCTTC. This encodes CSVEAGGYGYTF.

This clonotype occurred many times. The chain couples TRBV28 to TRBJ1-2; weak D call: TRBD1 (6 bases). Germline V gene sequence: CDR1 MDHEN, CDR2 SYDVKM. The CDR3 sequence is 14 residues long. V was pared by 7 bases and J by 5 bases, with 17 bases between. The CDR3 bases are TGTGCCAGCAACGCAGGGGCAACTGAATATGGCTACACCTTC. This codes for CASNAGATEYGYTF.